This entry features one T cell receptor beta chain sequence. No antigen is known for it. Germline V gives CDR1 KGHSH, CDR2 LQKENI. This CDR3 is built from 16 residues. Trimming took 5 bases from V and 8 from J; bases not matched to a gene: 16. The donors, healthy adults who were HIV-negative, had experienced no recent acute infections or vaccinations. Sequenced by immunoSEQ multiplex PCR; TCRdb stores in-frame clones only, minus some. The sample shows more than 2 million clones, 95% of them seen only once. This sample is part of a study of shared clonotypes between healthy human individuals. Background on the study: Contributing individuals were a couple of females and three males aged 18 to 49. Study-level results: Some naive CD4 clonotypes, around 4.9%, turned up in common across a handful of donors.

This chain joins TRBV18 and TRBJ1-1, with 8 bases fitting TRBD1. The sequence derives from a man younger than 35 in good health. The sequenced sample was naive CD4+ T cells sorted from blood. Subset described: CD45RA+ positively selected. Written as DNA, the CDR3 is TGTGCCAGCTCAAGGACCCGAGGACAGGGCTTTTCGGAAGCTTTCTTT. Translating it yields CASSRTRGQGFSEAFF. Full variable domain (missing parts from reference TRBV18 and TRBJ1-1): NAGVMQNPRHLVRRRGQEARLRCSPMKGHSHVYWYRQLPEEGLKFMVYLQKENIIDESGMPKERFSAEFPKEGPSILRIQQVVRGDSAAYFCASSRTRGQGFSEAFFGQGTRLTVV.